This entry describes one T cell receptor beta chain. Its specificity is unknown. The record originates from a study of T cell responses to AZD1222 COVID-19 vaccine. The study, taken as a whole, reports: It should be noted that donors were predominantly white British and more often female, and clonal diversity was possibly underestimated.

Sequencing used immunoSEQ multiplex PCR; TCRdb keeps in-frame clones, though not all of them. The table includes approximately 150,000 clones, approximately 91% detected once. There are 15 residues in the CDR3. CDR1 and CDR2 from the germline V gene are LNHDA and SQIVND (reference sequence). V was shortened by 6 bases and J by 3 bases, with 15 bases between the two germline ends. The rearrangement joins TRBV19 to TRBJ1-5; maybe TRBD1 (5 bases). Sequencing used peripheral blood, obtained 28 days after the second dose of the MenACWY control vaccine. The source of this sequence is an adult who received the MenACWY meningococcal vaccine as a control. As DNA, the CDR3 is TGTGCCAGTAGCCCCCCTGGTGGACACAATCAGCCCCAGCATTTT. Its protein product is CASSPPGGHNQPQHF.